The T cell receptor (beta chain) described here comes from a study of regulatory T cells in long-lasting Graves disease. HTBI primers from iRepertoire and Arm-PCR of CDR3 regions yielded the TCR beta libraries. TCRdb analysed the multiplex PCR reads with MiXCR anew, one entry per CDR3 protein. The sample carries some 410,000 distinct CDR3 sequences, 16% recorded once. Time point denoted: newly diagnosed GD, antithyroid drugs for less than 3 months. Construction of the TCR library relied on RNA isolated from PBMCs. These data were likewise used in another study, on T cells in Graves' hyperthyroidism and ophthalmopathy.

Material: peripheral blood mononuclear cells (PBMCs), obtained at new diagnosis, from a patient treated with antithyroid drugs. This TCR derives from a woman younger than 45 with Graves disease.

CDR3 DNA sequence: TGTGCCAGCCGTATCGGGGGGGCTGCTAACTATGGCTACACCTTC. It encodes CASRIGGAANYGYTF. V and J are TRBV27 and TRBJ1-2; D may be TRBD1 (6 bases). There are 15 residues in the CDR3. CDR1 is MNHEY and CDR2 is SMNVEV in the germline V gene (reference sequence). The V end was cut by 8 bases, the J end by 0 bases, with 16 bases between.